The 19 T cell receptor beta chains reported below all come from one sample, sequenced in a study. From the RT-PCR reads, TCRdb called clonotypes with MiXCR, one entry per CDR3 protein. The data hold 550,000 to 750,000 distinct CDR3 sequences, with 11% to 15% observed a single time. Sequenced material: memory CD4+ T cells from blood. These receptors were obtained from a female donor in good health, serving as a healthy control.

CDR3 bases: TGTGCCATCAGAGGGACAGAGGATGAAAAACTGTTTTTT. Its translation: CAIRGTEDEKLFF. The chain combines TRBV10-3 with TRBJ1-4; 7 bases are a match to TRBD1. V lost 6 bases to trimming and J lost 6 bases; unmatched junction nucleotides: 4. Germline CDR1 and CDR2: ENHRY and SYGVKD. The CDR3 sequence is 13 residues long.

The genes are TRBV10-1 and TRBJ1-6, with D hard to call. Germline V gene data show CDR1 as WNHNN and CDR2 as SYGVQD (reference sequence). The V gene lost 9 bases and the J gene lost 6 bases, with 6 bases spanning the gap. The CDR3 has 11 amino acids. The CDR3 region is CARGSNSPLHF. The CDR3 DNA is TGCGCCAGGGGTAGTAATTCACCCCTCCACTTT.

The rearrangement uses TRBV3-1 and TRBJ2-7; 7 bases agree with TRBD2. Unmatched junction bases numbered 8, after V lost 2 bases and J lost 7 bases. The CDR3 loop spans 14 amino acids. Germline V gene sequence: CDR1 LGHDT, CDR2 YNNKEL (reference sequence). CDR3 amino acids: CASSQFSQRGEQYF. The CDR3 region has the DNA TGTGCCAGCAGCCAATTTTCCCAGCGGGGTGAGCAGTACTTC.

This clonotype appeared a few times. V usage is TRBV9 and J usage is TRBJ2-7; possibly TRBD1 or TRBD2 for D (5 bases each). Germline loops: CDR1 SGDLS, CDR2 YYNGEE. Deletions cut 1 base from V and 6 bases from J, with 14 bases between. The CDR3 has 14 amino acids. This CDR3 reads CASSVTFGDREQYF. The CDR3 DNA sequence: TGTGCCAGCAGCGTAACATTTGGGGACCGCGAGCAGTACTTC. The full variable domain, its missing parts supplied by reference TRBV9 and TRBJ2-7, is DSGVTQTPKHLITATGQRVTLRCSPRSGDLSVYWYQQSLDQGLQFLIQYYNGEERAKGNILERFSAQQFPDLHSELNLSSLELGDSALYFCASSVTFGDREQYFGPGTRLTVT.

This clonotype was seen only a few times. The chain carries TRBV3-1 and TRBJ2-1; no clear D gene. Between the trimmed V and J ends, which lost 0 bases and 11 bases, there was a span of 11 bases. The germline CDR1 and CDR2 sequences are LGHDT and YNNKEL (reference sequence). This CDR3 is 13 amino acids long. CDR3 region: CASSQDIEPKQFF. CDR3 in DNA: TGTGCCAGCAGCCAAGATATAGAACCGAAGCAGTTCTTC.

The chain recombines TRBV7-2 with TRBJ2-6; D is ambiguous. Looked up from germline, CDR1 is SGHTA and CDR2 is FQGNSA. The V and J ends lost 3 bases and 0 bases respectively, with 18 bases between them. CDR3 length: 19 amino acids. The CDR3 region is CASSFKFTLPPSGANVLTF. For the CDR3, the DNA is TGTGCCAGCAGCTTCAAATTCACACTTCCACCCTCTGGGGCCAACGTCCTGACTTTC.

This clonotype was picked up many times. The chain employs TRBV20-1 and TRBJ2-1, with D perhaps matching TRBD2 (5 bases). This CDR3 is built from 12 residues. Deletions cut 4 bases from V and 9 bases from J, with 13 bases between. Germline V gene lookup returns CDR1 DFQATT and CDR2 SNEGSKA (reference sequence). The CDR3 DNA follows: TGCAGTGCTACCGGTCCTAGCTTTGAGCAGTTCTTC. Its translation is CSATGPSFEQFF.

This clonotype turned up a few times. The chain is built from TRBV20-1 and TRBJ2-1; 7 bases align to TRBD2. Germline V lookup: CDR1 DFQATT, CDR2 SNEGSKA (reference sequence). CDR3 length equals 18 residues. V lost 6 bases, J lost 0 bases, and 17 bases stayed unmatched. CDR3 protein: CSAKKPGTTLISYNEQFF. As DNA, the CDR3 is TGCAGTGCGAAAAAGCCCGGGACTACCCTCATCTCCTACAATGAGCAGTTCTTC.

The chain combines TRBV20-1 with TRBJ1-5, with TRBD1 identical over 7 bases. The junction had 11 bases not matched to a gene; V was cut back by 3 bases and J by 3 bases. The CDR3 runs 16 residues. Germline-derived CDR1 and CDR2 are DFQATT and SNEGSKA (reference sequence). CDR3 amino acids: CSARDSGGMDNQPQHF. The DNA for the CDR3 is TGCAGTGCTAGGGATTCAGGGGGAATGGACAATCAGCCCCAGCATTTT.

This clonotype came up many times. This chain uses TRBV5-6 with TRBJ2-7; TRBD1 matches at 9 bases. The V and J ends lost 4 bases and 2 bases, in that order; junction bases with no gene match: 1. This CDR3 has 13 residues. In germline, CDR1 is SGHDT, CDR2 YYEEEE. The DNA of the CDR3 is TGTGCCAGCAGCCGGACAGGGGCCTACGAGCAGTACTTC. It translates to CASSRTGAYEQYF.

V gene TRBV5-1 combines with J gene TRBJ1-2; tentatively, D is TRBD1 (6 bases). The CDR3 is 14 amino acids. Germline V gene lookup returns CDR1 SGHRS and CDR2 YFSETQ. V gave up 3 bases and J gave up 7 bases, with 16 bases separating them. CDR3 coding DNA: TGCGCCAGCAGCTGGGACACGATGAACCCTGGCTACACCTTC. Translation: CASSWDTMNPGYTF.

This clonotype turned up a few times. This chain uses TRBV6-5 with TRBJ1-3; the D is unclear. CDR3 length: 16 amino acids. Germline loops: CDR1 MNHEY, CDR2 SVGAGI. Trimming left V 5 bases short and J 4 bases short, with 18 bases between. In DNA form, the CDR3 reads TGTGCCAGCAGTCCTATCTACGGGTCTGTGGGAAACACCATATATTTT. It yields the protein CASSPIYGSVGNTIYF.

This clonotype was detected ten times or more. V usage is TRBV7-2 and J usage is TRBJ2-7, with a possible D match to TRBD2 (6 bases). Germline V CDR1 and CDR2: SGHTA, FQGNSA. Trimming removed 4 bases at V and 0 bases at J, with 13 bases between. The CDR3 spans 15 residues. The CDR3 DNA sequence: TGTGCCAGCAGCTCTAGTAGCGGCATCTCCTACGAGCAGTACTTC. Protein sequence: CASSSSSGISYEQYF.

A few counts support this clonotype. This chain uses TRBV5-1 with TRBJ1-3, with 10 bases matching TRBD1. J was trimmed by 3 bases and V by 5 bases; bases with no gene match: 5. CDR3 length: 15 amino acids. Germline CDR1 SGHRS, CDR2 YFSETQ. The CDR3 reads CASRRDRGSGNTIYF. CDR3 DNA sequence: TGCGCCAGCAGACGGGACAGGGGCAGTGGAAACACCATATATTTT.

The chain has TRBV7-2 and TRBJ2-7; 7 nucleotides align to TRBD1. Germline assignment: CDR1 SGHTA and CDR2 FQGNSA. The ends lost 4 bases at V and 2 bases at J; junction bases unmatched: 8. The CDR3 length is 15 residues. The chain's CDR3 is CASSSYTGAPYEQYF. The CDR3 DNA is TGTGCCAGCAGCTCCTACACAGGGGCCCCCTACGAGCAGTACTTC.

This clonotype was seen ten or more times. This chain connects TRBV20-1 to TRBJ1-6; 9 bases match TRBD1. The CDR3 covers 17 residues. Unmatched junction bases numbered 4, after V lost 1 base and J lost 0 bases. Germline CDR1 and CDR2: DFQATT and SNEGSKA (reference sequence). The CDR3 nucleotides are TGCAGTGCTAGAGGCGGGACAGGGAGCTCCTATAATTCACCCCTCCACTTT. Translating gives CSARGGTGSSYNSPLHF.

This clonotype was seen ten or more times. The chain combines TRBV6-5 with TRBJ2-7, with D perhaps TRBD1 (5 bases). V was cut by 0 bases and J by 3 bases, with 12 bases left in between. Germline assignment: CDR1 MNHEY and CDR2 SVGAGI. CDR3 length equals 15 residues. CDR3 region: CASSYSISGNYEQYF. CDR3 sequence (DNA): TGTGCCAGCAGTTACTCGATTTCAGGGAACTACGAGCAGTACTTC.

The chain joins TRBV7-9 to TRBJ1-1; D gene ambiguous. The V gene's germline CDR1 is SEHNR and CDR2 FQNEAQ (reference sequence). With 1 base removed from V and 3 bases from J, the gap between germline ends came to 9 bases. The CDR3 has 14 amino acids. The CDR3 coding sequence is TGTGCCAGCAGCTTAGGGATTGGCGACACTGAAGCTTTCTTT. Protein: CASSLGIGDTEAFF. The whole variable domain, filled in from reference TRBV7-9 and TRBJ1-1, reads DTGVSQNPRHKITKRGQNVTFRCDPISEHNRLYWYRQTLGQGPEFLTYFQNEAQLEKSRLLSDRFSAERPKGSFSTLEIQRTEQGDSAMYLCASSLGIGDTEAFFGQGTRLTVV.

This clonotype was observed at least ten times. Germline is not matched at one junction end, which may reflect a read error. The V and J genes are TRBV7-9 and TRBJ2-1; weak D call: TRBD2 (5 bases). Germline CDR1 SEHNR, CDR2 FQNEAQ (reference sequence). This CDR3 contains 15 residues. The CDR3 is CASRLASISYNEQFF. The CDR3 nucleotides read TGTGCCAGCAGATTAGCGTCGATCAGTTACAATGAGCAGTTCTTC. The complete variable domain, with remaining parts taken from reference TRBV7-9 and TRBJ2-1, reads DTGVSQNPRHKITKRGQNVTFRCDPISEHNRLYWYRQTLGQGPEFLTYFQNEAQLEKSRLLSDRFSAERPKGSFSTLEIQRTEQGDSAMYLCASRLASISYNEQFFGPGTRLTVL.